The next 23 T cell receptor beta chains were all read from a single sample in a study of blood T cell repertoires in COVID-19. Sequencing was performed with immunoSEQ multiplex PCR; in TCRdb, only in-frame clones are kept and a portion is missing. Of a few hundred thousand clones listed, 88% are singletons. The sequenced material came from peripheral blood. These receptors originate from a woman aged 30 to 39 with COVID-19, enrolled during active disease.

The chain employs TRBV24-1 and TRBJ2-5; weak D call: TRBD2 (6 bases). V was trimmed by 6 bases and J by 0 bases, leaving 13 bases between them. This CDR3 is built from 15 residues. The germline V gene encodes CDR1 KGHDR and CDR2 SFDVKD. The CDR3 loop reads CATSLGGEYQETQYF. The CDR3, as DNA: TGTGCCACCAGTCTGGGGGGTGAATACCAAGAGACCCAGTACTTC.

V is TRBV9 and J is TRBJ2-7, with 8 nucleotides matching TRBD1. This CDR3 has 14 residues. The germline V gene has CDR1 SGDLS and CDR2 YYNGEE. Unmatched junction bases numbered 11, after V lost 7 bases and J lost 5 bases. CDR3 bases: TGTGCCAGCCCCGTGGGGGACAGGTTCCACGAGCAGTACGTC. Residues: CASPVGDRFHEQYV.

The chain joins TRBV11-2 to TRBJ2-7; D is ambiguous. CDR1 is SGHAT, CDR2 FQNNGV, per germline. This CDR3 comprises 15 residues. Trimming shortened V by 6 bases and J by 7 bases, and 22 bases separated the two germline ends. CDR3 nucleotide sequence: TGTGCCAGCAGTCCCGCCCTGGCCCCGTATAAAGAGCAGTACTTC. Amino acid sequence: CASSPALAPYKEQYF.

The rearrangement joins TRBV12-3 or TRBV12-4 to TRBJ2-7; 7 nucleotides line up with TRBD1. The ends lost 8 bases at V and 6 bases at J; junction bases unmatched: 10. This CDR3 region has 13 residues. The CDR3 loop is CASSRTGPLEQYF. The CDR3 DNA is TGTGCCAGCTCCAGGACAGGCCCCCTCGAGCAGTACTTC.

The chain is built from TRBV6-5 and TRBJ2-7, with D unclear. Trimming took 7 bases from V and 0 from J, leaving 16 bases between them. The CDR3 is made up of 15 amino acids. The germline V gene encodes CDR1 MNHEY and CDR2 SVGAGI. CDR3 bases: TGTGCCAGCATCATAAAGATCCTAAGCTCCTACGAGCAGTACGTC. This codes for CASIIKILSSYEQYV.

This sequence joins TRBV10-3 and TRBJ1-5, with no clear D. The germline gives CDR1 ENHRY, CDR2 SYGVKD. V was shortened by 6 bases and J by 6 bases, with 21 bases between the two germline ends. CDR3 size: 16 residues. The CDR3: CAISVSGVGGGQPQHF. As DNA, the CDR3 is TGTGCCATCAGCGTCTCCGGGGTCGGTGGCGGTCAGCCCCAGCATTTT.

The CDR3 DNA sequence: TGTGCCAGCAGTACGACTAGTTGGAGCACAGATACGCAGTATTTT. Translation gives CASSTTSWSTDTQYF. This chain connects TRBV11-2 to TRBJ2-3, with D possibly TRBD2 on 6 matching bases. Trimming removed 6 bases from V and 0 bases from J, with 13 bases in between. This CDR3 spans 15 amino acids. Germline V gene data show CDR1 as SGHAT and CDR2 as FQNNGV.

The V gene is TRBV5-1, the J gene TRBJ2-3, with a weak D call TRBD1 (5 bases). The length of the CDR3 is 15 residues. Per germline, CDR1 SGHRS and CDR2 YFSETQ. The ends were cut back, 6 bases at V and 0 bases at J, with 14 bases in the middle. The CDR3 region has the DNA TGCGCCAGCACAGGTCCAGGGATAAGCACAGATACGCAGTATTTT. This gives the protein CASTGPGISTDTQYF.

This clone showed up just once. J is TRBJ2-7 and V is TRBV5-5, with 7 nucleotides matching TRBD1. CDR3 size: 15 residues. J gave up 6 bases and V 6 bases, and 15 bases lay outside the gene matches. CDR1 is SGHKS and CDR2 is YYEKEE in the germline V gene (reference sequence). CDR3 residues: CASTPTGTQRVEQYF. The CDR3 coding sequence is TGTGCCAGCACCCCGACAGGGACCCAGCGCGTCGAGCAGTACTTC.

V is TRBV18 and J is TRBJ2-7, with 8 bases fitting TRBD2. The CDR3 spans 15 residues. With 5 bases clipped from V and 1 base from J, the junction kept 7 bases outside the gene matches. Germline lookup yields CDR1 KGHSH and CDR2 LQKENI. CDR3 sequence: CASSVGGVTSYEQYV. For the CDR3, the DNA is TGTGCCAGCTCAGTCGGGGGGGTGACTTCCTACGAGCAGTACGTC.

This chain joins TRBV11-3 and TRBJ2-3, with TRBD2 identical over 12 bases. Germline V CDR1 and CDR2: SGHNT, YENEEA. This CDR3 is 18 amino acids long. The V gene end was trimmed by 5 bases and the J gene end by 3 bases; junction bases not matched to a gene: 12. In nucleotides, the CDR3 is TGTGCCAGCAGCACCCGGACTAGCGGGGCCCGGGGGACAGATACGCAGTATTTT. Translating gives CASSTRTSGARGTDTQYF.

The rearrangement uses TRBV7-2 and TRBJ2-5, with D perhaps matching TRBD1 (5 bases). The V end was cut by 2 bases, the J end by 0 bases, with 7 bases between. The CDR3 totals 14 residues. The V gene's germline CDR1 is SGHTA and CDR2 FQGNSA. This chain's CDR3 is CASSLRGDQETQYF. For the CDR3, the DNA is TGTGCCAGCAGCTTAAGGGGTGACCAAGAGACCCAGTACTTC. Combining the CDR3 with reference TRBV7-2 and TRBJ2-5 gives the whole variable domain GAGVSQSPSNKVTEKGKDVELRCDPISGHTALYWYRQSLGQGLEFLIYFQGNSAPDKSGLPSDRFSAERTGGSVSTLTIQRTQQEDSAVYLCASSLRGDQETQYFGPGTRLLVL.

The chain combines TRBV6-9 with TRBJ1-1; perhaps TRBD1 as D (5 bases). From germline, CDR1 is MNHGY and CDR2 SVAAGI. Trimming shortened V by 1 base and J by 6 bases, and 12 bases separated the two germline ends. This CDR3 spans 14 amino acids. CDR3 region: CASSYLVGGAEAFF. The CDR3 DNA follows: TGTGCCAGCAGTTATTTAGTCGGGGGGGCTGAAGCTTTCTTT.

This clone was observed a single time. V is TRBV21-1 and J is TRBJ2-7; the D segment call TRBD1 is taken from the table without a DNA check. TRBV21-1 corresponds to a pseudogene. This CDR3 contains 15 residues. This CDR3 reads CASSKVTSPPYEQYV. The CDR3 nucleotides are TGTGCCAGCAGCAAGGTGACAAGCCCACCCTACGAGCAGTACGTC.

This chain links TRBV10-3 with TRBJ2-1, with a possible D match to TRBD2 (5 bases). The CDR3 has 15 residues. The V end lost 5 bases, the J end lost 4 bases, and 15 bases lay between the germline ends. Germline V gene sequence: CDR1 ENHRY, CDR2 SYGVKD. In nucleotides, the CDR3 is TGTGCCATCAGTTTGTCATTGGACTCATACAATGAGCAGTTCTTC. Its protein is CAISLSLDSYNEQFF.

The chain couples TRBV6-5 to TRBJ1-3; the D gene is possibly TRBD1 (5 bases). Looked up from germline, CDR1 is MNHEY and CDR2 is SVGAGI. The germline V and J ends were trimmed by 6 bases and 0 bases, with 9 bases remaining between them. CDR3 length: 14 amino acids. CDR3 protein: CASRQVFSGNTIYF. The CDR3 nucleotides are TGTGCCAGCAGACAGGTCTTCTCTGGAAACACCATATATTTT.

J is TRBJ2-7 and V is TRBV4-3; 8 bases align to TRBD2. This CDR3 region has 15 residues. V was pared by 3 bases and J by 3 bases, with 7 bases of the junction left unmatched. Germline V gives CDR1 LGHNA, CDR2 YSLEER. Here the CDR3 reads CASSHLGSGGYEQYF. CDR3 coding DNA: TGCGCCAGCAGCCATTTAGGGAGCGGGGGCTACGAGCAGTACTTC.

This clone was recorded many times. The rearrangement uses TRBV4-3 and TRBJ2-1, with TRBD2 matching 9 bases. Germline CDR1 is LGHNA and CDR2 is YSLEER. The length of the CDR3 is 16 residues. The V gene end was trimmed by 1 base and the J gene end by 6 bases; junction bases not matched to a gene: 7. CDR3 sequence (DNA): TGCGCCAGCAGCCAAGCGAGGGGGCGGGGGGGCAATGAGCAGTTCTTC. Protein product: CASSQARGRGGNEQFF.

The genes are TRBV29-1 and TRBJ1-5; a weak D match, TRBD1 (5 bases). V lost 5 bases, J lost 5 bases, and 19 bases lay in between. The length of the CDR3 is 15 residues. Germline CDR1 and CDR2: SQVTM and ANQGSEA. The CDR3 spells CSVSAQGYGDQPQHF. DNA for the CDR3: TGCAGCGTTAGCGCCCAGGGATATGGCGATCAGCCCCAGCATTTT. Filled out from reference TRBV29-1 and TRBJ1-5, the complete variable domain reads SAVISQKPSRDICQRGTSLTIQCQVDSQVTMMFWYRQQPGQSLTLIATANQGSEATYESGFVIDKFPISRPNLTFSTLTVSNMSPEDSSIYLCSVSAQGYGDQPQHFGDGTRLSIL.

The rearrangement links TRBV3-1 (or the pseudogene TRBV3-2) to TRBJ2-5, with TRBD2 matching over 10 bases. This CDR3 has 16 residues. Losses at the gene ends were 4 bases for V and 2 bases for J; bases not matched to a gene: 7. Per the germline V gene, CDR1 is LGHDT and CDR2 is YNNKEL (reference sequence). The CDR3 reads CASSPSAGGRQETQYF. The CDR3 DNA is TGTGCCAGCAGCCCGTCAGCGGGAGGGCGTCAAGAGACCCAGTACTTC.

Here the CDR3 DNA reads TGTGCCAGCAGCCTCCGAACCCGACAGGACCTTGAAGCTTTCTTT. Translation: CASSLRTRQDLEAFF. V and J are TRBV3-1 (or the pseudogene TRBV3-2) and TRBJ1-1; perhaps TRBD1 as D (6 bases). The CDR3 is 15 amino acids. Trimming left V 4 bases short and J 7 bases short, with 19 bases between. Per germline, CDR1 LGHDT and CDR2 YNNKEL (reference sequence).

This clone was seen more than once but under ten times. V is TRBV19 and J is TRBJ1-3; D remains unclear. The ends were cut back, 7 bases at V and 0 bases at J, with 10 bases in the middle. Per the germline V gene, CDR1 is LNHDA and CDR2 is SQIVND (reference sequence). The CDR3 has 14 amino acids. The CDR3 bases are TGTGCCAGTACCCCAGACACCTCTGGAAACACCATATATTTT. Translation gives CASTPDTSGNTIYF.

The chain carries TRBV11-3 and TRBJ1-2; 7 bases are a match to TRBD1. The CDR3 covers 14 residues. V was clipped by 5 bases and J by 8 bases; unmatched bases: 11. The germline gives CDR1 SGHNT, CDR2 YENEEA. The CDR3 loop is CASSVLRQGEGYTF. CDR3 sequence (DNA): TGTGCCAGCAGCGTACTACGACAGGGTGAGGGCTACACCTTC.